This note documents a single TCR beta chain sequence. The antigen is undetermined. These data are taken from a study of Graves' ophthalmopathy and Graves' hyperthyroidism. Overall study: Where ophthalmopathy was absent within 18 months of follow-up, hyperthyroidism was stable. Study observations and caveats: Progression of ophthalmopathy was predicted by the model with about 66% sensitivity and around 72% specificity.

Diagnosis was based on clinical symptoms, serum thyroxine, TRAb, thyroid ultrasound and orbital computed tomography. CDR1 and CDR2 from the germline V gene are LNHDA and SQIVND (reference sequence). V was pared by 3 bases and J by 4 bases, with 7 bases of the junction left unmatched. The CDR3 contains 15 residues. RNA transcripts were the source from which TCR beta CDR3 regions were amplified. Amplification began with first-round RT-PCR using HTBI primers, then second-round multiplex PCR was performed. TCRdb itself ran the multiplex PCR reads through MiXCR, one entry per CDR3 protein. The repertoire has approximately 1.2 million distinct CDR3 sequences, roughly 35% of them found once; the top ten carry over 8.5%.

Material: peripheral blood or thyroid tissue (not recorded which). The TCR was taken from an adult man with Graves' hyperthyroidism. The chain combines TRBV19 with TRBJ2-5; 8 bases fit TRBD2. The CDR3 reads CASSIGRGSRETQYF. The CDR3 nucleotides read TGTGCCAGTAGTATCGGGAGGGGGAGTCGAGAGACCCAGTACTTC.